This T cell receptor beta chain was identified during a study of Tregs in tolerant kidney transplant recipients. Findings and limits, study-wide: No direct test of biological reproducibility was done here.

CD4+CD25+CD127- Tregs, CD4+CD25- non-Tregs, CD4 and CD8 cells were sorted. CDR3 length: 14 residues. Germline assignment: CDR1 SNHLY and CDR2 FYNNEI. The V gene end was trimmed by 7 bases and the J gene end by 7 bases; junction bases not matched to a gene: 10. Sequencing was performed with immunoSEQ multiplex PCR; in TCRdb, only in-frame clones are kept and a portion is missing. The sample consists of about 240,000 clones, 65% to 85% of them appearing once. This clone occurred a few times. The target antigen is unknown. Specimen: CD4+ T cells from blood. The sequence was obtained from a human donor in good health. The chain uses TRBV2 and TRBJ1-5; 7 bases align to TRBD1. CDR3 sequence: CASTELQGRQPQHF. The DNA for the CDR3 is TGTGCCAGCACCGAACTACAGGGGAGGCAGCCCCAGCATTTT. Full variable domain (rest looked up from reference TRBV2 and TRBJ1-5): EPEVTQTPSHQVTQMGQEVILRCVPISNHLYFYWYRQILGQKVEFLVSFYNNEISEKSEIFDDQFSVERPDGSNFTLKIRSTKLEDSAMYFCASTELQGRQPQHFGDGTRLSIL.